This TCR beta chain was retrieved from a study of blood T cell repertoires in COVID-19. Background on the study: Sites across the United States, Italy and Spain contributed samples from acute and convalescent COVID-19. T cells, B-cell-depleted T cells, or PBMCs provided the cDNA or gDNA that served as material.

Clones were sequenced by immunoSEQ multiplex PCR, and TCRdb holds only the in-frame ones, with some missing. In the table there are approximately 190,000 clones, 70% to 85% of which are singletons. V was shortened by 4 bases and J by 2 bases, with 8 bases between the two germline ends. The CDR3 loop spans 13 amino acids. Germline values: CDR1 SGHRS, CDR2 YFSETQ. Sequencing input: peripheral blood. The sequence came from a woman aged 25 to 39 with acute or convalescent COVID-19. The chain carries TRBV5-1 and TRBJ2-3; D perhaps matches TRBD2 (5 bases). The CDR3, as DNA: TGCGCCAGCAGCCGGGAAAACACAGATACGCAGTATTTT. Translating gives CASSRENTDTQYF. The entire variable domain, with the rest obtained from reference TRBV5-1 and TRBJ2-3, is as follows: KAGVTQTPRYLIKTRGQQVTLSCSPISGHRSVSWYQQTPGQGLQFLFEYFSETQRNKGNFPGRFSGRQFSNSRSEMNVSTLELGDSALYLCASSRENTDTQYFGPGTRLTVL.